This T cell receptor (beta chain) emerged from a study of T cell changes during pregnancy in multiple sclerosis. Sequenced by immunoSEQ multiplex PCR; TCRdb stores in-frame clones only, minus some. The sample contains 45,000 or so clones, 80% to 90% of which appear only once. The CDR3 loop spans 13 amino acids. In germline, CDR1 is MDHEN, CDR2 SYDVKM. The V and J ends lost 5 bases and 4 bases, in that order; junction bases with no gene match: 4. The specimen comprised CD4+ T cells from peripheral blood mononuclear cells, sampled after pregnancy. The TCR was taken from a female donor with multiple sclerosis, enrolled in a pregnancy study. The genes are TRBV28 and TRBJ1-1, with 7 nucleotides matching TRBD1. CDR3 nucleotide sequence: TGTGCCAGCAGTCGGACAGGCATCACTGAAGCTTTCTTT. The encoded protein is CASSRTGITEAFF.